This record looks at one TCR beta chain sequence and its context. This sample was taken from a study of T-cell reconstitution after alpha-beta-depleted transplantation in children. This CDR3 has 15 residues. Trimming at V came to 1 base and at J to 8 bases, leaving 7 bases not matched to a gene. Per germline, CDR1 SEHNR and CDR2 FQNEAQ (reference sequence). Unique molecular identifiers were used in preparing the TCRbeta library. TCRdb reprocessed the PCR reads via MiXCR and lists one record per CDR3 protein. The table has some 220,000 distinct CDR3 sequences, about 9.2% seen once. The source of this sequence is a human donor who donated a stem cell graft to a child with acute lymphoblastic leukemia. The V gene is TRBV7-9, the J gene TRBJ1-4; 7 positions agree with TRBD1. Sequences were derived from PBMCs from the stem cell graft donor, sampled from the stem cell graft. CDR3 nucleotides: TGTGCCAGCAGCTTAGACGTACAGGGGATGGAAAAACTGTTTTTT. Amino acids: CASSLDVQGMEKLFF.